Only one count was recorded for the clone carrying this TCR beta chain. The sample originates from a study of T cell changes during pregnancy in multiple sclerosis. Method: immunoSEQ multiplex PCR; TCRdb's copy keeps in-frame clones and lacks some. The data hold tens of thousands of clones, with roughly 90% observed a single time. CDR1 is SGHTA and CDR2 is FQGNSA in the germline V gene. Deletions cut 4 bases from V and 4 bases from J, with 20 bases between. The CDR3 spans 16 residues. Sequencing was performed on peripheral blood, taken after pregnancy. The clonotype originates from a female donor in good health, enrolled as a control in a pregnancy study. The chain joins TRBV7-2 to TRBJ2-7, with a weak D call TRBD2 (6 bases). CDR3 sequence reads: CASSSARGWGDYEQYF. The CDR3 coding sequence is TGTGCCAGCAGCTCTGCTAGAGGATGGGGGGATTACGAGCAGTACTTC. Combining the CDR3 with reference TRBV7-2 and TRBJ2-7 gives the whole variable domain GAGVSQSPSNKVTEKGKDVELRCDPISGHTALYWYRQSLGQGLEFLIYFQGNSAPDKSGLPSDRFSAERTGGSVSTLTIQRTQQEDSAVYLCASSSARGWGDYEQYFGPGTRLTVT.